This T cell receptor (beta chain) was documented in a study of T cells in Graves' hyperthyroidism and ophthalmopathy. This clonotype has at least ten counts. Researchers took RNA transcripts and amplified the TCR beta CDR3 regions from them. HTBI primers were used for first-round RT-PCR of the TCR CDR3. One entry per CDR3 protein results from TCRdb running MiXCR on the multiplex PCR reads. The sample contains under 750,000 distinct CDR3 sequences, approximately 18% of which appear only once. The CDR3 is made up of 14 amino acids. Trimming took off 2 bases at V and 5 bases at J, with 12 bases between the two ends. CDR1 and CDR2 (germline): LGHDT, YNNKEL (reference sequence).

The receptor was derived from a woman between 45 and 60 years old with Graves' hyperthyroidism that later progressed to Graves' ophthalmopathy. V is TRBV3-1 and J is TRBJ1-1; a weak D match, TRBD1 (5 bases). Sequencing was performed on blood. CDR3 in DNA: TGTGCCAGCAGCCAAATCGACAGTCCAACTGAAGCTTTCTTT. This translates into CASSQIDSPTEAFF. Drawing the rest from reference TRBV3-1 and TRBJ1-1, the complete variable domain is DTAVSQTPKYLVTQMGNDKSIKCEQNLGHDTMYWYKQDSKKFLKIMFSYNNKELIINETVPNRFSPKSPDKAHLNLHINSLELGDSAVYFCASSQIDSPTEAFFGQGTRLTVV.